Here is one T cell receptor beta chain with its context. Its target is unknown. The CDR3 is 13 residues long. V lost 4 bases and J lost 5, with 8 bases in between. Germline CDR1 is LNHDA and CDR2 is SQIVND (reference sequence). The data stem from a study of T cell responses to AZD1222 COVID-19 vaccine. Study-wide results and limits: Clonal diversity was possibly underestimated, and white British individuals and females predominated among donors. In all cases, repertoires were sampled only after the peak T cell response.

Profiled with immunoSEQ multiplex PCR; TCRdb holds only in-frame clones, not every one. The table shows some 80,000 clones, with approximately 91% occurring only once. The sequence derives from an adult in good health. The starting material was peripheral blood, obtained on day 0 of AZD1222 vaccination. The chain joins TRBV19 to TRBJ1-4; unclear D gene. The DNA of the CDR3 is TGTGCCAGTAGTACCATAGCGAATGAAAAACTGTTTTTT. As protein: CASSTIANEKLFF.